This TCR beta chain is from a study of T cells after yellow fever vaccination. Looking at the study overall: Low-cell-number fractions were prepared with SMART-Seq v4 Ultra Low Input.

Whole-study results and caveats: Weaker overall was a secondary response that nonetheless peaked faster, on day 5 versus 15.

Concerning this clonotype itself: Its specificity is not known.

As TCR cDNA was made by 5'RACE template switching, a universal primer site and UMIs were added. TCRdb reanalysed the 5' RACE reads using MiXCR and keeps one entry per CDR3 protein. The sample consists of roughly 320,000 distinct CDR3 sequences, approximately 11% of them appearing once. There are 17 residues in the CDR3. V lost 5 bases and J lost 6, with 23 bases in between. The sequences come from CD4+ T cells sorted from PBMCs, collected 45 days after the yellow fever booster vaccination. The J gene is TRBJ1-5, the V gene TRBV12-3 or TRBV12-4; possible D gene TRBD1, 6 bases. The TCR originated in a young man who received the YFV17D yellow fever vaccine. CDR3 protein: CASSGKTSYREGQPQHF. CDR3 coding DNA: TGTGCCAGCAGTGGAAAGACAAGCTACAGGGAGGGTCAGCCCCAGCATTTT.